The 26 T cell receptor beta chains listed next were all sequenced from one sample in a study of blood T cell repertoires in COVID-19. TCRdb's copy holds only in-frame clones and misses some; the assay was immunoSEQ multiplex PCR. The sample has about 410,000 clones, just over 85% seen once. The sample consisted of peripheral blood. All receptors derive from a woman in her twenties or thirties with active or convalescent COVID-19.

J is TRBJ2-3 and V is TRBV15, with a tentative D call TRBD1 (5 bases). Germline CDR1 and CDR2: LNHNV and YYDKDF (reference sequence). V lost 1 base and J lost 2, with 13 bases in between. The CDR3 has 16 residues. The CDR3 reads CATSRARQLYTDTQYF. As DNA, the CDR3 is TGTGCCACCAGCAGAGCTCGACAGCTATACACAGATACGCAGTATTTT.

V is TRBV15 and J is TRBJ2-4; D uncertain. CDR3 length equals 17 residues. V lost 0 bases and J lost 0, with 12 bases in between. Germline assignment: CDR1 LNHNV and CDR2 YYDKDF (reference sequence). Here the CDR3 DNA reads TGTGCCACCAGCAGAGACTCGGAGCGATTAGCCAAAAACATTCAGTACTTC. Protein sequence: CATSRDSERLAKNIQYF.

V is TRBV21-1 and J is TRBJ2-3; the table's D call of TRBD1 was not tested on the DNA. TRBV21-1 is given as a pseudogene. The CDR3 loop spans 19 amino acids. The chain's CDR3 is CASSPPTEDRGNRTDTQYF. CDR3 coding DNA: TGTGCCAGCAGCCCGCCTACGGAAGACAGGGGAAATCGAACAGATACGCAGTATTTT.

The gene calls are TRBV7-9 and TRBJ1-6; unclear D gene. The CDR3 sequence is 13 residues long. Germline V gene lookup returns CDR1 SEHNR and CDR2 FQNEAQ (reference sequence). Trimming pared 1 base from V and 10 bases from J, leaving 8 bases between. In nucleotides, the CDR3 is TGTGCCAGCAGCTTAGGTCGGGAATCACCCCTCCACTTT. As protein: CASSLGRESPLHF. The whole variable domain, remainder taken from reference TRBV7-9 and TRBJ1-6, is DTGVSQNPRHKITKRGQNVTFRCDPISEHNRLYWYRQTLGQGPEFLTYFQNEAQLEKSRLLSDRFSAERPKGSFSTLEIQRTEQGDSAMYLCASSLGRESPLHFGNGTRLTVT.

Written as DNA, the CDR3 is TGTGCCAGCAGTAGGGACACCTCCTATAATTCACCCCTCCACTTT. It translates to CASSRDTSYNSPLHF. The chain uses TRBV6-6 and TRBJ1-6; the D gene is possibly TRBD1 (6 bases). The V gene lost 5 bases and the J gene lost 0 bases, with 8 bases spanning the gap. CDR1 is MNHNY and CDR2 is SVGAGI in the germline V gene (reference sequence). This CDR3 region has 15 residues.

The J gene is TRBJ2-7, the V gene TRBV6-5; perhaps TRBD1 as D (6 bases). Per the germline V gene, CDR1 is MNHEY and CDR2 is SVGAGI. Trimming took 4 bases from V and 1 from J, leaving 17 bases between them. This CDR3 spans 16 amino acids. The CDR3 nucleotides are TGTGCCAGCAGTTTGGTACGGACAGCCCCTTCCTACGAGCAGTACTTC. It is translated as CASSLVRTAPSYEQYF.

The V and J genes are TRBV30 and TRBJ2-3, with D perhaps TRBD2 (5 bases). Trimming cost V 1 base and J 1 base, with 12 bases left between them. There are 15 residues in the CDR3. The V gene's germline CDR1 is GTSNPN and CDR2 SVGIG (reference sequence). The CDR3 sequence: CAWSAGTFGTDTQYF. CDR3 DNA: TGTGCCTGGAGTGCGGGAACTTTCGGCACAGATACGCAGTATTTT.

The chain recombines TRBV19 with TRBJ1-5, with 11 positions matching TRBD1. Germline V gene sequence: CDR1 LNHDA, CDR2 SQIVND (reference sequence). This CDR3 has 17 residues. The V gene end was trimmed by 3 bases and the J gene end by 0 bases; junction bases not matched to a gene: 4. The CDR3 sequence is CASSMGQGGYSNQPQHF. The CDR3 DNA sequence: TGTGCCAGTAGTATGGGACAGGGGGGCTATAGCAATCAGCCCCAGCATTTT.

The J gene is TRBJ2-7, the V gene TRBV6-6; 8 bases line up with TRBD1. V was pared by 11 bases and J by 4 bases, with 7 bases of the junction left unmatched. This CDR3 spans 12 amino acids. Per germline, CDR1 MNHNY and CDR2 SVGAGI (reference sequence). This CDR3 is CAAGTGPYEQYF. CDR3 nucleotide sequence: TGTGCCGCAGGGACAGGACCTTACGAGCAGTACTTC.

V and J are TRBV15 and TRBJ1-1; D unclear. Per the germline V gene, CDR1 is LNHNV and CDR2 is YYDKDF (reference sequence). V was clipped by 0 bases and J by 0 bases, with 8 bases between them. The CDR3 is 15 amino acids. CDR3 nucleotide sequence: TGTGCCACCAGCAGAGAGGGCCTGATGAACACTGAAGCTTTCTTT. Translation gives CATSREGLMNTEAFF.

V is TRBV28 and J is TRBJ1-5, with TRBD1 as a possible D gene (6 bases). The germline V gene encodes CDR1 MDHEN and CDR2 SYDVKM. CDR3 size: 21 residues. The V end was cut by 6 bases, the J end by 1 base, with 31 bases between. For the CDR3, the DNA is TGTGCCAGCAGCACATCGACTCTAGGGATCGTAGCAGGGGACAGCAATCAGCCCCAGCATTTT. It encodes CASSTSTLGIVAGDSNQPQHF.

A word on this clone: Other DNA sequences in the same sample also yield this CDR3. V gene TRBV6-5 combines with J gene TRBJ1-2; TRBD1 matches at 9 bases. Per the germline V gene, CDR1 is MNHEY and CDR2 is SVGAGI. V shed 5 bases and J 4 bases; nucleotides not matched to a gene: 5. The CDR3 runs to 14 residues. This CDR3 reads CASSPGQGTYGYTF. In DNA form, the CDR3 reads TGTGCCAGCAGTCCGGGACAGGGCACCTATGGCTACACCTTC.

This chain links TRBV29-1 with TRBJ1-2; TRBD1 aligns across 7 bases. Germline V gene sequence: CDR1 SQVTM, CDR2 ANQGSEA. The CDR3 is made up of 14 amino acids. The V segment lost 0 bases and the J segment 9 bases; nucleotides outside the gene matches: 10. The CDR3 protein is CSVEDRTGRLRYTF. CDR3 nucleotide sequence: TGCAGCGTTGAAGATCGGACAGGCCGACTCCGCTACACCTTC. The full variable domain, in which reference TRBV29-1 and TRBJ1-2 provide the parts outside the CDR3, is SAVISQKPSRDICQRGTSLTIQCQVDSQVTMMFWYRQQPGQSLTLIATANQGSEATYESGFVIDKFPISRPNLTFSTLTVSNMSPEDSSIYLCSVEDRTGRLRYTFGSGTRLTVV.

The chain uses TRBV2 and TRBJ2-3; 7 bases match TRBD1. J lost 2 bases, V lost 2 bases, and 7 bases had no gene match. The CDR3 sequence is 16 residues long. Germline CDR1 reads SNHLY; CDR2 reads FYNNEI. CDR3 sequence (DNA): TGTGCCAGCAGTGAAAAGGGGGCTGTTTACACAGATACGCAGTATTTT. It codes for CASSEKGAVYTDTQYF. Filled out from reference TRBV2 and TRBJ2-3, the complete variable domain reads EPEVTQTPSHQVTQMGQEVILRCVPISNHLYFYWYRQILGQKVEFLVSFYNNEISEKSEIFDDQFSVERPDGSNFTLKIRSTKLEDSAMYFCASSEKGAVYTDTQYFGPGTRLTVL.

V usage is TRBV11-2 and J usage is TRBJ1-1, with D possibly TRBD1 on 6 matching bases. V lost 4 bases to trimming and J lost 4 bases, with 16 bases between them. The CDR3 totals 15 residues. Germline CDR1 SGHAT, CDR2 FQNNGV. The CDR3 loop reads CASSSYYRESTEAFF. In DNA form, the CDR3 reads TGTGCCAGCAGCTCCTATTACAGGGAGAGCACTGAAGCTTTCTTT.

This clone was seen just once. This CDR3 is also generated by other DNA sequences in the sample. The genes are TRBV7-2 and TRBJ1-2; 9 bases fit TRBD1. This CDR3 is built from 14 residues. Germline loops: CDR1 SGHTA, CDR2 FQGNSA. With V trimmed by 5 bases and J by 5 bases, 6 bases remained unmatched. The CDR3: CASSPPGQGYGYTF. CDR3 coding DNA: TGTGCCAGCAGCCCGCCGGGACAGGGTTATGGCTACACCTTC.

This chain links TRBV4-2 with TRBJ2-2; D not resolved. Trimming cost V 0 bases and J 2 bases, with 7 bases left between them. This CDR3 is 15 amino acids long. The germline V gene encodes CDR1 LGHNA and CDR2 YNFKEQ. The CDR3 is CASSQDGGNTGELFF. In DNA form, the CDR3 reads TGTGCCAGCAGCCAAGATGGCGGTAACACCGGGGAGCTGTTTTTT.

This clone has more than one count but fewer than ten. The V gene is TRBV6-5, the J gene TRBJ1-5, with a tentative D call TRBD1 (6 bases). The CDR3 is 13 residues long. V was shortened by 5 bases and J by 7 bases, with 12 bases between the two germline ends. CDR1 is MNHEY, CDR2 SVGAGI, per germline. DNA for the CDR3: TGTGCCAGCAGTCGCTCAGGGGTACAGCCCCAGCATTTT. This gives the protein CASSRSGVQPQHF.

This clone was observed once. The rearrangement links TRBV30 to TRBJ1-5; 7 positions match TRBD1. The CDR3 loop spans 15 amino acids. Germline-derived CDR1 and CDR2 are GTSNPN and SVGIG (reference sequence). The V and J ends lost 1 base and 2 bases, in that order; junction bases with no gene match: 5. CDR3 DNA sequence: TGTGCCTGGAGTGGAGGGCAGGGGGGCAATCAGCCCCAGCATTTT. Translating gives CAWSGGQGGNQPQHF. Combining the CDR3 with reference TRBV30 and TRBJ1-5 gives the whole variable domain SQTIHQWPATLVQPVGSPLSLECTVEGTSNPNLYWYRQAAGRGLQLLFYSVGIGQISSEVPQNLSASRPQDRQFILSSKKLLLSDSGFYLCAWSGGQGGNQPQHFGDGTRLSIL.

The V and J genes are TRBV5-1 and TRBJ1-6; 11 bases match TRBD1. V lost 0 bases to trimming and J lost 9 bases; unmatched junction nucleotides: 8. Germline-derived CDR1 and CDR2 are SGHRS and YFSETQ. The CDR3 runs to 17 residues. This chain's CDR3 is CASSLDDSGQGVSPLHF. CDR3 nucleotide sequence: TGCGCCAGCAGCTTGGACGATTCGGGACAGGGGGTTTCACCCCTCCACTTT.

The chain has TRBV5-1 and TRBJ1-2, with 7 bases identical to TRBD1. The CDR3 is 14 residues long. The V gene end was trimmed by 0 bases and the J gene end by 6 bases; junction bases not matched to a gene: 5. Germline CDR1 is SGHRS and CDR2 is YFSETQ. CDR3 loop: CASSLVGGGDGYTF. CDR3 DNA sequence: TGCGCCAGCAGCTTGGTAGGAGGGGGCGATGGCTACACCTTC.

CDR3 in DNA: TGTGCCAGCAGCCAAGGCCCGGAGGCTGAAGCTTTCTTT. This gives the protein CASSQGPEAEAFF. This rearrangement joins TRBV3-1 (or the pseudogene TRBV3-2) to TRBJ1-1, with D unresolved. The CDR3 has 13 residues. The V end lost 1 base, the J end lost 6 bases, and 9 bases lay between the germline ends. Germline loops: CDR1 LGHDT, CDR2 YNNKEL (reference sequence).

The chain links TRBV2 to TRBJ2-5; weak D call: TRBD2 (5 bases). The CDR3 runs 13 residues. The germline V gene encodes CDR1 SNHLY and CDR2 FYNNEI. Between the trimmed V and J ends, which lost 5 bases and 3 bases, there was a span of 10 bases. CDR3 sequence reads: CASSSIGEETQYF. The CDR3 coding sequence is TGTGCCAGCAGTTCCATCGGGGAAGAGACCCAGTACTTC. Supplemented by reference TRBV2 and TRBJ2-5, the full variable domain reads EPEVTQTPSHQVTQMGQEVILRCVPISNHLYFYWYRQILGQKVEFLVSFYNNEISEKSEIFDDQFSVERPDGSNFTLKIRSTKLEDSAMYFCASSSIGEETQYFGPGTRLLVL.

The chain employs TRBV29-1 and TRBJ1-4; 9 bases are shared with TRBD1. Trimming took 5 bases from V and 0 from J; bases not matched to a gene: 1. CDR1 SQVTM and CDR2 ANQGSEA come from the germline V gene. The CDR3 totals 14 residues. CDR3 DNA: TGCAGCGTTCGACAGGGGGCAACTAATGAAAAACTGTTTTTT. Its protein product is CSVRQGATNEKLFF.

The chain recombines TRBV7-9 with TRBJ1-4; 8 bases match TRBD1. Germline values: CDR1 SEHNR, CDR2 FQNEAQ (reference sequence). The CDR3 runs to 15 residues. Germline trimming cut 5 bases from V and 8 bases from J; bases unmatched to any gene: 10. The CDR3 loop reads CASSDRQGMKEKLFF. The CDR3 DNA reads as TGTGCCAGCAGCGACAGACAGGGGATGAAGGAAAAACTGTTTTTT. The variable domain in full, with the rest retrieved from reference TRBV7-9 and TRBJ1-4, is DTGVSQNPRHKITKRGQNVTFRCDPISEHNRLYWYRQTLGQGPEFLTYFQNEAQLEKSRLLSDRFSAERPKGSFSTLEIQRTEQGDSAMYLCASSDRQGMKEKLFFGSGTQLSVL.

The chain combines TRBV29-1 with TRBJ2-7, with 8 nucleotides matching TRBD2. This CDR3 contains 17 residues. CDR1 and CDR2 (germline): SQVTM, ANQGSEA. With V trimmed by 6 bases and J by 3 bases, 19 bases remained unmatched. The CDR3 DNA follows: TGCAGCGTAGAAACCCCCTCCAGCGGGAGTTTAGTCTACGAGCAGTACTTC. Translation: CSVETPSSGSLVYEQYF.